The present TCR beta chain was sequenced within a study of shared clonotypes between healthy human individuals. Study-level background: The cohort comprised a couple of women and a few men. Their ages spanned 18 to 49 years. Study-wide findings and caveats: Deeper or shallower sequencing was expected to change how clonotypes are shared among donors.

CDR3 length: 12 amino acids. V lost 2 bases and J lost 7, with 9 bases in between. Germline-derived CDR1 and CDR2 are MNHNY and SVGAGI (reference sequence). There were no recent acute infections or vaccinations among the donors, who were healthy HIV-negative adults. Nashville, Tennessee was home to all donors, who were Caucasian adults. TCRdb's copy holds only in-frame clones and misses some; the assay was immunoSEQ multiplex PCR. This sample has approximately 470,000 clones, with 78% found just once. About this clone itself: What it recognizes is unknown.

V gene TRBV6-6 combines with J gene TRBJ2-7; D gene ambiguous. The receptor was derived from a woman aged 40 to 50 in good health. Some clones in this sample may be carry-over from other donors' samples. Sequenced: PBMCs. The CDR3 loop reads CASSYPSGEQYF. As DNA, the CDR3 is TGTGCCAGCAGTTACCCCAGTGGTGAGCAGTACTTC.